The clone carrying this T cell receptor beta chain was recorded a few times. No antigen is known for it. This sample is drawn from a study of T cell responses to AZD1222 COVID-19 vaccine. Study results and caveats: Females outnumbered males among donors, who were mostly white British; clonal diversity was possibly underestimated. CD4 TCRs associated with vaccination spanned spike, dominating at 160-218 and 743-854. Researchers took repertoire samples only after the peak T cell response had come.

This CDR3 has 15 residues. Germline V gene data show CDR1 as SGHRS and CDR2 as YFSETQ. V lost 5 bases and J lost 5; bases outside the gene matches: 9. Assay used: immunoSEQ multiplex PCR; TCRdb lists only in-frame clones, some missing. The table includes about 180,000 clones, just under 90% detected once. The TCR sequence derives from an adult who received the MenACWY meningococcal vaccine as a control. Specimen: peripheral blood, collected 28 days after the second dose of the MenACWY control vaccine. The chain has TRBV5-1 and TRBJ1-5; 8 positions agree with TRBD1. Here the CDR3 reads CASRERQGQDQPQHF. In nucleotides, the CDR3 is TGCGCCAGCAGGGAAAGACAGGGGCAGGATCAGCCCCAGCATTTT.